This TCR beta chain was identified in a study of cytomegalovirus exposure and HLA in healthy donors. Note on this clone: Its specificity is unknown.

The PCR employed 60 Vbeta primers together with 13 Jbeta primers. TCRdb's table, derived via immunoSEQ multiplex PCR, lists solely in-frame clones and lacks some. The sample lists 150,000 to 180,000 clones; about four fifths were seen once. V lost 11 bases and J lost 0, with 20 bases in between. Germline V gene sequence: CDR1 LNHDA, CDR2 SQIVND (reference sequence). The CDR3 extends over 16 amino acids. Regarding the study as a whole: Reported findings show TCR beta sequences accurately forecast HLA-A and HLA-B alleles in most subjects. The study designated 150 or so TCR beta chains cytomegalovirus-associated. What a later analysis reportedly showed was that an Asian-associated ancestry cluster had fewer N-insertions than the 666-donor mean. Later examination showed HLA-associated TCR beta chains had greater clonal expansion than equally common others.

This sequence was found in a man between 18 and 29 years old in good health and CMV-seronegative. The V call is TRBV19, the J call TRBJ1-5; D unclear. The specimen was PBMCs. As DNA, the CDR3 is TGTGCCTCTGCGGCTCGGGGAACCTATAGCAATCAGCCCCAGCATTTT. Translated: CASAARGTYSNQPQHF.